This TCR beta chain was identified during a study of blood T cell repertoires in COVID-19. Study at large: COVID-19 samples collected from the United States, Italy and Spain covered acute and convalescent phases.

CDR3 length: 15 amino acids. The germline gives CDR1 WSHSY, CDR2 SAAADI. V was clipped by 3 bases and J by 4 bases; unmatched bases: 3. Sequenced by immunoSEQ multiplex PCR; TCRdb stores in-frame clones only, minus some. Of about 180,000 clones listed, 85% to 90% are singletons. The sequenced material came from peripheral blood. The TCR comes from a woman between 65 and 79 years old with COVID-19, enrolled during active disease. The rearrangement joins TRBV10-2 to TRBJ1-5; 10 nucleotides match TRBD1. CDR3 loop: CASSDGTGVNQPQHF. The CDR3 DNA follows: TGCGCCAGCAGTGACGGGACAGGGGTTAATCAGCCCCAGCATTTT.